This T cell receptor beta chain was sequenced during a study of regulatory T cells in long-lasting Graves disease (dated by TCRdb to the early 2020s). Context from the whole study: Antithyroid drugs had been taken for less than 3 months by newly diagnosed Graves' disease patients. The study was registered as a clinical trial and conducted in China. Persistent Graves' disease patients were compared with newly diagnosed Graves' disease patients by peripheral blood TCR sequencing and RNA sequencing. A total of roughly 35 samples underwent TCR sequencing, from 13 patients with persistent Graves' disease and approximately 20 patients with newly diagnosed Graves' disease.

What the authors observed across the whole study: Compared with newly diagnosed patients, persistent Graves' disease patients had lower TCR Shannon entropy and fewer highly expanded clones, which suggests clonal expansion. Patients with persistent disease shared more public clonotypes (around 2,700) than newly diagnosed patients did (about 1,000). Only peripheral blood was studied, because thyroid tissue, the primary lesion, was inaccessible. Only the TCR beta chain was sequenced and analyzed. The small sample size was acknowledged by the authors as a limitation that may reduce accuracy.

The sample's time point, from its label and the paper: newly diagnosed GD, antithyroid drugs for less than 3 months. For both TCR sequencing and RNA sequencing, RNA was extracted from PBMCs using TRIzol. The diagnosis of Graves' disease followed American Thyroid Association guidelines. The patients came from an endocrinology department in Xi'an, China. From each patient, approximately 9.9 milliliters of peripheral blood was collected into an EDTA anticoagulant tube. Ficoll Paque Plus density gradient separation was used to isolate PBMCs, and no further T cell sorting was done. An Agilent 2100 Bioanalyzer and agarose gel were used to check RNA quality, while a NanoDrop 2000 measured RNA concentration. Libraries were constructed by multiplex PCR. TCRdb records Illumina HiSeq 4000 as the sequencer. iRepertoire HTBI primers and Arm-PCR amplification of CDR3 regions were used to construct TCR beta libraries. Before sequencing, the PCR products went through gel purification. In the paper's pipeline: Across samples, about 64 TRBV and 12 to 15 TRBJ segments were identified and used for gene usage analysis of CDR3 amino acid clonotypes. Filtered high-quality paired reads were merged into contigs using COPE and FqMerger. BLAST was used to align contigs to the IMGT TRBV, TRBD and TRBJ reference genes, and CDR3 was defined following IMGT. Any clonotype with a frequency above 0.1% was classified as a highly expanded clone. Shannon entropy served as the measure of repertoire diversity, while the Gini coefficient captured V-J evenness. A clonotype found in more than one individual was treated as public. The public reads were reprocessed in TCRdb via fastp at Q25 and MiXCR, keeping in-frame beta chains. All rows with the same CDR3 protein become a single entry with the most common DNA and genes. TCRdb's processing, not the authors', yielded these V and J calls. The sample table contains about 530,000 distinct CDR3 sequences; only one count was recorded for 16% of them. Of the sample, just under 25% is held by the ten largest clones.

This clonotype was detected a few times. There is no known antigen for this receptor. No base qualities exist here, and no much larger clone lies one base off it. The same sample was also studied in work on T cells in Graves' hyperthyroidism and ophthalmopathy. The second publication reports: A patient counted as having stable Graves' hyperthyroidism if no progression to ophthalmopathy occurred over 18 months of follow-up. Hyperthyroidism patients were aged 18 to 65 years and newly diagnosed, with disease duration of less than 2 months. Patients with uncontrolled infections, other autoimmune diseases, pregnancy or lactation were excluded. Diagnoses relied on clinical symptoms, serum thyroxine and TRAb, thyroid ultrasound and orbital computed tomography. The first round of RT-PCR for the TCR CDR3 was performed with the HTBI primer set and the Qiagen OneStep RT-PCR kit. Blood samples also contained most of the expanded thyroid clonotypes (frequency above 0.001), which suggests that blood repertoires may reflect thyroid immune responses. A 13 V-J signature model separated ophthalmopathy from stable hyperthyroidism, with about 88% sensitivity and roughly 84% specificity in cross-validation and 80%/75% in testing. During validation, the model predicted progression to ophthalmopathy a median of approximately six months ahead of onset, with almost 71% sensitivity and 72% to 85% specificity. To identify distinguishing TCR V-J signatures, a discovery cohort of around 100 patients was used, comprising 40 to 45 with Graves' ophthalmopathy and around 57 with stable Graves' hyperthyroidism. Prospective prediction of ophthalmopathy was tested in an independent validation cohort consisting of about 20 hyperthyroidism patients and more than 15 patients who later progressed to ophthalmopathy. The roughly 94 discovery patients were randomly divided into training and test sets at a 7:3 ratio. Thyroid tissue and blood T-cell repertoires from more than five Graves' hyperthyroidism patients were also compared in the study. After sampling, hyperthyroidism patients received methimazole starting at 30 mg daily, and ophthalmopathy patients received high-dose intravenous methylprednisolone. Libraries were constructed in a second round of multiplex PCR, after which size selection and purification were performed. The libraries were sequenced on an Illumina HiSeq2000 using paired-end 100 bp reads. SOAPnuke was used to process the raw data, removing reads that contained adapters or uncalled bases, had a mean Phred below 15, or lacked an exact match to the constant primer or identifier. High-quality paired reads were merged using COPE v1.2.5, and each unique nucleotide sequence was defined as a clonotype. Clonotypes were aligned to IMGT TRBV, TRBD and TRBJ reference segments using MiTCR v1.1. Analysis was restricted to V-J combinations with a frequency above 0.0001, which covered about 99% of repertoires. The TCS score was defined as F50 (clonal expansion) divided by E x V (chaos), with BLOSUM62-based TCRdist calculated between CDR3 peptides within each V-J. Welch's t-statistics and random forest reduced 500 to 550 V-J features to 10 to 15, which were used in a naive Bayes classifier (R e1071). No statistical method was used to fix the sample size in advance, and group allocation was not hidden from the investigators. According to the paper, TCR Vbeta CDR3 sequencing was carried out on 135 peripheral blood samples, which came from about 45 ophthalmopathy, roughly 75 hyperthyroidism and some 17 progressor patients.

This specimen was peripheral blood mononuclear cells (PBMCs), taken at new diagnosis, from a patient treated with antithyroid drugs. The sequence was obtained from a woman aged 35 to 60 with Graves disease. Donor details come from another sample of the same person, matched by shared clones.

The DNA reads TGTGCCAGCAGCCCACTTGTCAATTCACATACGCAGTATTTT. This encodes CASSPLVNSHTQYF. The receptor chain draws on TRBV7-3 and TRBJ2-3; the D segment cannot be called with confidence. The CDR3 runs 14 amino acids, cysteine and phenylalanine included. The only DNA kept is the CDR3, 42 bases in frame from the first base. Per the germline V gene, SGHTA is the CDR1 and FQGTGA is the CDR2. The junction shows trimming of 5 bases on V and 7 bases on J, plus 16 bases between the germline ends.